Listed below are T cell receptor beta chains from one sample, sequenced in a study of response to subunit inactivated influenza vaccine. From the RT-PCR reads, TCRdb called clonotypes with MiXCR, one entry per CDR3 protein. Of hundreds of thousands of distinct CDR3 sequences listed, less than 8% are singletons. Sequencing was performed on PBMCs from blood, taken around 25 months after vaccination. The source is a man between 50 and 70 years old who received an inactivated influenza vaccine. Both conserved end residues are part of each CDR3. Each record gives: J gene, V gene, CDR3 length, D gene, clone size, CDR3 protein, CDR3 DNA. D genes are given only for firm matches. Where a row states a size, it is once, few, many or the class of an expanded clone; other rows omit it.

TRBJ1-4 TRBV7-6 17 TRBD1 many CASSLVPPGTGGEKLFF TGTGCCAGCAGCTTAGTACCCCCCGGGACAGGGGGCGAAAAACTGTTTTTT
TRBJ1-1 TRBV7-8 14 TRBD1 few CASSWQGAGTEAFF TGTGCCAGCAGCTGGCAGGGGGCTGGGACTGAAGCTTTCTTT
TRBJ2-5 TRBV15 15 TRBD1 - CATSRGDRGPETQYF TGTGCCACCAGCAGAGGAGACAGGGGGCCCGAGACCCAGTACTTC
TRBJ1-4 TRBV5-5 16 - - CASSLNVAMGNEKLFF TGTGCCAGCAGCTTGAATGTGGCTATGGGTAATGAAAAACTGTTTTTT
TRBJ1-1 TRBV19 15 - - CASSTGLVRNTEAFF TGTGCCAGTAGTACGGGGCTGGTCCGGAACACTGAAGCTTTCTTT
TRBJ1-4 TRBV12-3/TRBV12-4 15 - - CASSFTGKLGEKLFF TGTGCCAGCAGTTTCACAGGGAAGTTGGGTGAAAAACTGTTTTTT
TRBJ2-1 TRBV5-1 14 TRBD1 few CASSPSDRYNEQFF TGCGCCAGCAGCCCCTCGGACAGGTACAATGAGCAGTTCTTC
TRBJ2-1 TRBV7-8 15 - - CASSLVARSYNEQFF TGTGCCAGCAGCTTAGTGGCGAGATCCTACAATGAGCAGTTCTTC
TRBJ2-3 TRBV27 16 - few CASSSLAPGGTDTQYF TGTGCCAGCAGTTCCCTAGCGCCCGGGGGTACAGATACGCAGTATTTT
TRBJ2-3 TRBV20-1 14 - many CSARDGGAPDTQYF TGCAGTGCTAGAGATGGAGGAGCTCCAGATACGCAGTATTTT
TRBJ1-1 TRBV19 18 - many CASSIRVSAPFWGTEAFF TGTGCCAGTAGTATCAGGGTTTCGGCACCCTTCTGGGGCACTGAAGCTTTCTTT
TRBJ2-2 TRBV20-1 15 - few CSASRQGGGTGELFF TGCAGTGCTAGCCGACAGGGAGGGGGCACCGGGGAGCTGTTTTTT
TRBJ1-1 TRBV6-5 15 TRBD1 - CASSSGLRQGAEAFF TGTGCCAGCAGTTCCGGACTTCGACAGGGCGCTGAAGCTTTCTTT
TRBJ1-5 TRBV12-3/TRBV12-4 17 TRBD1 many CASSLGDRDGDNQPQHF TGTGCCAGCAGTTTAGGAGACAGGGACGGAGACAATCAGCCCCAGCATTTT
TRBJ2-3 TRBV5-1 17 - few CASSHTNRQSQTDTQYF TGCGCCAGCAGCCATACAAACAGACAGAGCCAAACAGATACGCAGTATTTT
TRBJ2-1 TRBV20-1 14 TRBD2 many CSAKGLAGTNEQFF TGCAGTGCTAAAGGACTAGCGGGTACCAATGAGCAGTTCTTC
TRBJ2-4 TRBV18 15 - - CASSSFGEAKNIQYF TGTGCCAGCTCTTCCTTTGGTGAAGCCAAAAACATTCAGTACTTC
TRBJ2-5 TRBV25-1 15 - many CASSESLGGQETQYF TGTGCCAGCAGTGAATCTCTCGGGGGACAAGAGACCCAGTACTTC
TRBJ1-1 TRBV2 14 - many CASSPDSLNTEAFF TGTGCCAGCAGTCCCGACAGCCTGAACACTGAAGCTTTCTTT
TRBJ2-7 TRBV27 15 - - CASSLALDGSYEQYF TGTGCCAGCAGTTTGGCGCTTGACGGGTCGTACGAGCAGTACTTC